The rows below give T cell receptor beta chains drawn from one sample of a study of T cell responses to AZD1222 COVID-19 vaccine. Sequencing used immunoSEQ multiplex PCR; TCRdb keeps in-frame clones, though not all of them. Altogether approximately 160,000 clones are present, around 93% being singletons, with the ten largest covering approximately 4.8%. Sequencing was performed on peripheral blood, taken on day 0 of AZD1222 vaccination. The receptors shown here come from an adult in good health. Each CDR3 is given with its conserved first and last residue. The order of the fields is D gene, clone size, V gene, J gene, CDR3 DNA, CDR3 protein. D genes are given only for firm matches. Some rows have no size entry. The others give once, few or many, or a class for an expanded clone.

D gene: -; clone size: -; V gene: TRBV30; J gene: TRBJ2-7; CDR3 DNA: TGTGCCTGGAGCCTCCTAGATGGGAAGAAGGGCGAGCAGTACTTC; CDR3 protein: CAWSLLDGKKGEQYF
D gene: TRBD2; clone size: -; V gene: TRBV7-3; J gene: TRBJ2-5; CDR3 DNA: TGTGCCAGCAGCTTATTGGGACTAGCGGGAGGGGGAGTCCAAGAGACCCAGTACTTC; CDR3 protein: CASSLLGLAGGGVQETQYF
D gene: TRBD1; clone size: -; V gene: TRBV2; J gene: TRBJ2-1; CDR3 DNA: TGTGCCAGCATCCTCCCGGGACAGGGCAATGAGCAGTTCTTC; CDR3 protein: CASILPGQGNEQFF
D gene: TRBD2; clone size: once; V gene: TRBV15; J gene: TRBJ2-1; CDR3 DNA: TGTGCCACCAGCGACTACCTGAGCGGGAGGGCGATTGAGCAGTTCTTC; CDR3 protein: CATSDYLSGRAIEQFF
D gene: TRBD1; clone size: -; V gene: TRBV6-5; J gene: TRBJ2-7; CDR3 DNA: TGTGCCAGCAGACAGGGGGGCAAATCATCCTACGAGCAGTACTTC; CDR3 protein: CASRQGGKSSYEQYF
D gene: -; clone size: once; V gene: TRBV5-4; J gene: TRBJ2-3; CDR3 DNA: TGTGCCAGCAGCCTTCTAACCGGCGGACTCACAGATACGCAGTATTTT; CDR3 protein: CASSLLTGGLTDTQYF
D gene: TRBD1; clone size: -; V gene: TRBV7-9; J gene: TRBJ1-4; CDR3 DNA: TGTGCCAGCAGCTTAGTGCCGGACAGGGCGGCTAATGAAAAACTGTTTTTT; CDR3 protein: CASSLVPDRAANEKLFF
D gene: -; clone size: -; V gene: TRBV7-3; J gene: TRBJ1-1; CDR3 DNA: TGTGCCAGCAGCTTATCTCCGGGGGCGGTCACTGAAGCTTTCTTT; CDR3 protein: CASSLSPGAVTEAFF
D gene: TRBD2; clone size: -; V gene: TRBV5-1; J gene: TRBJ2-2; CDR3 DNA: TGCGCCAGCGGGACTAGCGGGAGAGCGAACACCGGGGAGCTGTTTTTT; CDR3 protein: CASGTSGRANTGELFF
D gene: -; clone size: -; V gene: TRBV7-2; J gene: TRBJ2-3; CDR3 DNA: TGTGCCAGCAGCTTCCCATCGGACTACCACTTCAGGAATACGCAGTATTTT; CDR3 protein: CASSFPSDYHFRNTQYF
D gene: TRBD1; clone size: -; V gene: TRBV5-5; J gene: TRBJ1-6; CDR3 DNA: TGTGCCAGCAGCTTGACTCGGACAGGAAATAATTCACCCCTCCACTTT; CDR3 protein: CASSLTRTGNNSPLHF
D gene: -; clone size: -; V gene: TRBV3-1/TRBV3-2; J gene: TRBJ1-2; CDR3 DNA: TGTGCCAGCAGCCAAGAATCCAGGGCTGGCTACACCTTC; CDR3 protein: CASSQESRAGYTF
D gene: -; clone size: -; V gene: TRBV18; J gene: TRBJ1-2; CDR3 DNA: TGTGCCAGCACAGACAGACTTAACTATGGCTACACCTTC; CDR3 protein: CASTDRLNYGYTF
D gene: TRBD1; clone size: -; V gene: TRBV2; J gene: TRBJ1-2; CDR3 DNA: TGTGCCAGCAGTGAAGGTCCCAGGGGGATATATGGCTACACCTTC; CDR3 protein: CASSEGPRGIYGYTF
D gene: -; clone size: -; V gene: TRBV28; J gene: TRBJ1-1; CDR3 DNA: TGTGCCAGCAGTTACAAGGGGAGCAACACTGAAGCTTTCTTT; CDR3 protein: CASSYKGSNTEAFF
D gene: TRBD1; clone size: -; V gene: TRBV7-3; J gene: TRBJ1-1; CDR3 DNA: TGTGCCAGCAGCTTATTCCTCGGGACAGGGGAAGCTTTCTTT; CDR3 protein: CASSLFLGTGEAFF
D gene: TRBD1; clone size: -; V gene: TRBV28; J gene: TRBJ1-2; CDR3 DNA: TGTGCCAGCAGAATCGGACAGGGACTCTATGGCTACACCTTC; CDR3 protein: CASRIGQGLYGYTF
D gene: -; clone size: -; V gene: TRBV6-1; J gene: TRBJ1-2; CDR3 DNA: TGTGCCAGCAGTGAAAGGGAGAACTATGGCTACACCTTC; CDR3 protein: CASSERENYGYTF
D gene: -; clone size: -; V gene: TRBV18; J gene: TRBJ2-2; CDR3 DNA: TGTGCCAGCTCACCATTTTCTGTGGGTCCCGGAGCGAACACCGGGGAGCTGTTTTTT; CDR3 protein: CASSPFSVGPGANTGELFF
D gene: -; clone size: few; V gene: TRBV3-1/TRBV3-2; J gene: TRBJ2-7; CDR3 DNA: TGTGCCAGCAGCCAAGGTCACCTTACCTACGAGCAGTACTTC; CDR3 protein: CASSQGHLTYEQYF
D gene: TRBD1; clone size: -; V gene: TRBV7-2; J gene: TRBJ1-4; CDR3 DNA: TGTGCCAGCAGCCCCGGACAGGGACGGGAAAAACTGTTTTTT; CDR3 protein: CASSPGQGREKLFF
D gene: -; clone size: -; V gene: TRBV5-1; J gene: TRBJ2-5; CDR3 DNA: TGCGCCAGCAGCCCGGGCCCAGGGAACGAAGGGACCCAGTACTTC; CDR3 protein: CASSPGPGNEGTQYF
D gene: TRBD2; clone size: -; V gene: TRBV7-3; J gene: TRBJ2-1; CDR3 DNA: TGTGCCAGCAGCTTGGGCGGGAGAGTTTACAATGAGCAGTTCTTC; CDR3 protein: CASSLGGRVYNEQFF
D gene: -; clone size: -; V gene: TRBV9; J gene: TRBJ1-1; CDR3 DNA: TGTGCCAGCAGCCCTCAGAGGAGGGGGGCGAACACTGAAGCTTTCTTT; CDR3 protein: CASSPQRRGANTEAFF
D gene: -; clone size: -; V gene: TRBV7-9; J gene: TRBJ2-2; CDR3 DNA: TGTGCCACCACACGGCTAGCGCCCACCATCACCGGGGAGCTGTTTTTT; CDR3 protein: CATTRLAPTITGELFF
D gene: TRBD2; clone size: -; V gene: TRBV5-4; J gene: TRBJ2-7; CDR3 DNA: TGTGCCAGCAGCATAGGACTAGCGGGAGGACGCTCCTACGAGCAGTACTTC; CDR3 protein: CASSIGLAGGRSYEQYF
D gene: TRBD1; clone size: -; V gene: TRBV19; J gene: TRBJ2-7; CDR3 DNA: TGTGCCAGTAGTATCCGGGCAGGGGGCATCTACGAGCAGTACTTC; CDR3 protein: CASSIRAGGIYEQYF
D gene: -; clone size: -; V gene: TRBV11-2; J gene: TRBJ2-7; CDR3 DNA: TGTGCCAGCAGCTTAGATATCCAGGTTGGGGCCTACGAGCAGTACTTC; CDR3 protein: CASSLDIQVGAYEQYF
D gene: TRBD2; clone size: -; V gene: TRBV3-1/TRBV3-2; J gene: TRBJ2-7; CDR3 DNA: TGTGCCAGCAGCCCAACTAGCGGCTCCTACGAGCAGTACTTC; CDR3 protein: CASSPTSGSYEQYF
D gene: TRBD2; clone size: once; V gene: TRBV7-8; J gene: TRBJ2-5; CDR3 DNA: TGTGCCAGCAGCTTAGGGACCGGACTAGCGGGAGTAGAGACCCAGTACTTC; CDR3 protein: CASSLGTGLAGVETQYF
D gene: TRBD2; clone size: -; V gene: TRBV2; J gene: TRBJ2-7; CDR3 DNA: TGTGCCAGCCGTCCACTAGCGGTCTACTCCTACGAGCAGTACTTC; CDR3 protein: CASRPLAVYSYEQYF
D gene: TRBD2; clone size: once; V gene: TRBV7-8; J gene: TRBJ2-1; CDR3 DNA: TGTGCCAGCAGCTTAGCGGGGAATAGCGGGGACGCCTACAATGAGCAGTTCTTC; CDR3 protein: CASSLAGNSGDAYNEQFF
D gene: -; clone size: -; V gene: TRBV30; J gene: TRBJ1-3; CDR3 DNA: TGTGCCTGGACTAGCCCGTCTGGAAACACCATATATTTT; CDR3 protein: CAWTSPSGNTIYF
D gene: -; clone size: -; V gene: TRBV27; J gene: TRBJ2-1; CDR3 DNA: TGTGCCAGCAGTTTAGACTCCAGCTCCTACAATGAGCAGTTCTTC; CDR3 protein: CASSLDSSSYNEQFF
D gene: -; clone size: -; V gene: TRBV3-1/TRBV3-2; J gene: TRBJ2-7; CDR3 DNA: TGTGCCAGCAGCCAAGGGAACGAGCAGTACTTC; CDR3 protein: CASSQGNEQYF
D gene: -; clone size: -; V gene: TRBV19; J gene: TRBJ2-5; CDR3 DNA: TGTGCCAGTAGTATAGTCTTGCGCCCGTCGCCTCAAGAGACCCAGTACTTC; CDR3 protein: CASSIVLRPSPQETQYF
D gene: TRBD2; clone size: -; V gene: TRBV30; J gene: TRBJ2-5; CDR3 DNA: TGTGCCTGGAAAGGCGGGAGAGGCTGGGGAGAGACCCAGTACTTC; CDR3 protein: CAWKGGRGWGETQYF
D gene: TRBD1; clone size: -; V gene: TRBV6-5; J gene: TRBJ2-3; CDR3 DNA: TGTGCCAGCAGATCCGGGACAGGGTCGGATACGCAGTATTTT; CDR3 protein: CASRSGTGSDTQYF
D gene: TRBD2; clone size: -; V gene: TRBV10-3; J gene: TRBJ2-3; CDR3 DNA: TGTGCCATCACAAGCGATAGCGGGAGATCAAATACGCAGTATTTT; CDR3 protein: CAITSDSGRSNTQYF
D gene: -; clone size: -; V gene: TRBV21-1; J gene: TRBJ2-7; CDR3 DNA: TGTGCCAGCAGCAAATGGGGGGACGAGCAGTACTTC; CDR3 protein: CASSKWGDEQYF
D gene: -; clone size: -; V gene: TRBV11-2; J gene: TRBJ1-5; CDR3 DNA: TGTGCCAGCAGCTCACATCGGGGGAGAGGAGGGAGCAATCAGCCCCAGCATTTT; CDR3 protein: CASSSHRGRGGSNQPQHF
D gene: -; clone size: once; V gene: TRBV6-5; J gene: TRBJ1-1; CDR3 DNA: TGTGCCAGCAGTTACTCGACAGGCGGGCGGGGTGAAGCTTTCTTT; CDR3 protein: CASSYSTGGRGEAFF
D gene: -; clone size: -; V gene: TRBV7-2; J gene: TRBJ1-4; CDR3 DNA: TGTGCCAGCAGCTTCCCCGTGACAGCAGCAACTAATGAAAAACTGTTTTTT; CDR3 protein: CASSFPVTAATNEKLFF
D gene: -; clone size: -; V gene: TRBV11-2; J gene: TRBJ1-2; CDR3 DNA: TGTGCCAGCAGCCGGGACCCTAACTATGGCTACACCTTC; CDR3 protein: CASSRDPNYGYTF
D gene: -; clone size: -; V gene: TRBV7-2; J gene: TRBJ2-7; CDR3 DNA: TGTGCCATCACCTTCGGCTACGAGCAGTACTTC; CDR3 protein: CAITFGYEQYF
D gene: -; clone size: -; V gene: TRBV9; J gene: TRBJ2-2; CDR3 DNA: TGTGCCAGCAGCGTAAAACAGACCGGGGAGCTGTTTTTT; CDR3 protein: CASSVKQTGELFF
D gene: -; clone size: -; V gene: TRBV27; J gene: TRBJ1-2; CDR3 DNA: TGTGCCAGCAGTCAAACTTCGACAGCTAACTATGGCTACACCTTC; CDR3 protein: CASSQTSTANYGYTF
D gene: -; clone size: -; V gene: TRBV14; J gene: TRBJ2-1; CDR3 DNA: TGTGCCAGCAGCCCTAACCATCTAGCAGCCAATGAGCAGTTCTTC; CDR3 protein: CASSPNHLAANEQFF
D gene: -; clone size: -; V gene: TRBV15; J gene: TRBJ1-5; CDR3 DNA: TGTGCCACCAGCACCGGGAATAGCAATCAGCCCCAGCATTTT; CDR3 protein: CATSTGNSNQPQHF
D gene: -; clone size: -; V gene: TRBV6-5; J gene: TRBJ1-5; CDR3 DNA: TGTGCCAGCCAAGGACAGACCCATCAGCCCCAGCATTTT; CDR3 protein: CASQGQTHQPQHF
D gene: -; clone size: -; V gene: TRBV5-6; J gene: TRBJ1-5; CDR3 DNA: TGTGCCAGCAGCCCGCCGGGGAGTACCAATCAGCCCCAGCATTTT; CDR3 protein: CASSPPGSTNQPQHF
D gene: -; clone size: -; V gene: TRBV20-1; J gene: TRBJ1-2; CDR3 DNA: TGCAGTGATGCGGGGGAGGGCTACACCTTC; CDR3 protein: CSDAGEGYTF
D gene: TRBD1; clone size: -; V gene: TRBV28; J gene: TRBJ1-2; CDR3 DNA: TGTGCCAGCAGTTTATGGGACAGGGCTCAGGGTGGCTACACCTTC; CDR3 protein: CASSLWDRAQGGYTF
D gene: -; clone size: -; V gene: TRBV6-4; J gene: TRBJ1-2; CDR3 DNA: TGTGCCAGCAGTGTCAGGCCTAACTATGGCTACACCTTC; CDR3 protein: CASSVRPNYGYTF